What follows describes a single TCR beta chain. Its antigen remains unknown. TCRdb processed the 5' RACE reads again and assigns one entry to each CDR3 protein, with no DNA. Recorded for this sample: 420,000 or so distinct CDR3 sequences. The record originates from a study of monozygotic twins with inflammatory bowel disease. Study outcomes and limitations: Clonotype sharing was lower in IBD patients than healthy twins, most markedly with disease activity. Discordant twins showed the same repertoire similarity as concordant twins, possibly from limited power.

Germline loops: CDR1 MNHEY, CDR2 SVGEGT. The CDR3 is 14 amino acids. The source of this sequence is a human donor with ulcerative colitis or Crohn's disease, or a healthy co-twin of an affected twin (not recorded which). The gene calls are TRBV6-2 or TRBV6-3 and TRBJ2-5; lacking DNA, the TRBD2 call made by TCRdb goes unchecked. Input material: blood. The CDR3 spells CASSYTGRQETQYF.